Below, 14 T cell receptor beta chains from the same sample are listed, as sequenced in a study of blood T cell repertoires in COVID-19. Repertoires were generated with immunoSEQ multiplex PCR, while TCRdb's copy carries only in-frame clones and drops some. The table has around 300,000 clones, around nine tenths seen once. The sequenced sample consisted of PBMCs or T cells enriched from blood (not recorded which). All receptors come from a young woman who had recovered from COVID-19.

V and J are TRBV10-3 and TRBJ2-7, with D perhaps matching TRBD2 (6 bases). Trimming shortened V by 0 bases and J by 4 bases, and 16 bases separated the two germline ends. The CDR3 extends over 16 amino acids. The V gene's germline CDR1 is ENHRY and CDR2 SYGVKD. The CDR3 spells CAISESYRGGTYEQYF. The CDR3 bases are TGTGCCATCAGTGAGTCTTATAGGGGCGGGACTTACGAGCAGTACTTC.

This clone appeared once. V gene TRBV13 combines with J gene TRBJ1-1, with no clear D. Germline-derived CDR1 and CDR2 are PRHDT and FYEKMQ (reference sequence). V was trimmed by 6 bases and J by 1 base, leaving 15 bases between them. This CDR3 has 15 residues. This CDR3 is CASRPSGRPNTEAFF. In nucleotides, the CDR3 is TGTGCCAGCAGACCTAGCGGACGGCCGAACACTGAAGCTTTCTTT.

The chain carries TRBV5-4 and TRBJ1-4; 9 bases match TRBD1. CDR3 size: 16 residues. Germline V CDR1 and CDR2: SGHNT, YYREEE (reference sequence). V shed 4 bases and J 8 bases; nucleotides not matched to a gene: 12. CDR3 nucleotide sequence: TGTGCCAGCAGCGTCGGGACAGGGAATGTTCGAGAAAAACTGTTTTTT. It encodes CASSVGTGNVREKLFF.

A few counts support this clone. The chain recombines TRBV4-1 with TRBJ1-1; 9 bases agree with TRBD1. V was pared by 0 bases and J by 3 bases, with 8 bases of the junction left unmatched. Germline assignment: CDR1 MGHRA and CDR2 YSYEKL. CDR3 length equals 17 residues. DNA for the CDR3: TGCGCCAGCAGCCAAGACTCTCTGACAGGGGGGGACACTGAAGCTTTCTTT. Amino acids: CASSQDSLTGGDTEAFF.

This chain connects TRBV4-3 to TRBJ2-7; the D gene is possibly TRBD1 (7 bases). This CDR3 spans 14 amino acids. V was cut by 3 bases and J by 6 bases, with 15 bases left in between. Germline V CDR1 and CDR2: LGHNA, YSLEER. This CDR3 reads CASSHVRQGGEQYF. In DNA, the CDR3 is TGCGCCAGCAGCCACGTTAGACAGGGAGGCGAGCAGTACTTC.

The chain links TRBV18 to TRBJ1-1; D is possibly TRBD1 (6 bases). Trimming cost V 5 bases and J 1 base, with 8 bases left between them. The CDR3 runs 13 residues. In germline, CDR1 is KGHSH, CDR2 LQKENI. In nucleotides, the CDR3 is TGTGCCAGCTCATCGACAGGGAACACTGAAGCTTTCTTT. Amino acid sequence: CASSSTGNTEAFF.

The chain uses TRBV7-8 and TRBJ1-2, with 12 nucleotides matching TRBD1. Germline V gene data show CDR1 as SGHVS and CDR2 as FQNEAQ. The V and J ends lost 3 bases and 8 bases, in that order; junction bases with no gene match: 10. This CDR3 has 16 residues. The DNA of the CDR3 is TGTGCCAGCAGCTTTGGGACAGGGGGCATTTGGTCAGGCTACACCTTC. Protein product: CASSFGTGGIWSGYTF.

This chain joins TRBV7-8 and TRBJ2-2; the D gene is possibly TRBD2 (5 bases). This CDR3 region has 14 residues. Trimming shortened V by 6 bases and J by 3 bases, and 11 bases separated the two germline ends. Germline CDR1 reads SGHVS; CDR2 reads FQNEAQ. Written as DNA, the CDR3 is TGTGCCAGCAGAGGAGCGGACTACACCGGGGAGCTGTTTTTT. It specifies CASRGADYTGELFF.

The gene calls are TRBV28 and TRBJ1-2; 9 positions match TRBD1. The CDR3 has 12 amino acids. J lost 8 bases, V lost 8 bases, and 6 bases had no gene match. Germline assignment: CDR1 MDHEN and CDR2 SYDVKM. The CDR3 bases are TGTGCCAGCGTACAGGGGGCGCGCGGCTACACCTTC. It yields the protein CASVQGARGYTF.

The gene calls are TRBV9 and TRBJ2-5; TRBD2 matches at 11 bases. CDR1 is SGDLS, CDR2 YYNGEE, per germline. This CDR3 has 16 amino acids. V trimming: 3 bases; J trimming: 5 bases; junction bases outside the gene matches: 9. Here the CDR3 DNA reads TGTGCCAGCAGCGCCACTAGCGGGAGTGGTTGGGAGACCCAGTACTTC. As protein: CASSATSGSGWETQYF.

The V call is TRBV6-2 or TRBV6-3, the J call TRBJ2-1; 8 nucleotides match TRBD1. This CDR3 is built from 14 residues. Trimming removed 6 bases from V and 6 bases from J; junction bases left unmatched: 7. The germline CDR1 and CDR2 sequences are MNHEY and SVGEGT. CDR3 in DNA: TGTGCCAGCAGCCGGGGACAGGAGGGCAATGAGCAGTTCTTC. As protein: CASSRGQEGNEQFF.

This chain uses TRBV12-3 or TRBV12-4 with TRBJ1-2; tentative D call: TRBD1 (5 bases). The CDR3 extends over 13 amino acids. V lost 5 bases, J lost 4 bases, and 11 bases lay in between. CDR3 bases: TGTGCCAGCAGTCAGGGTTCGGGCTATGGCTACACCTTC. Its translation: CASSQGSGYGYTF.

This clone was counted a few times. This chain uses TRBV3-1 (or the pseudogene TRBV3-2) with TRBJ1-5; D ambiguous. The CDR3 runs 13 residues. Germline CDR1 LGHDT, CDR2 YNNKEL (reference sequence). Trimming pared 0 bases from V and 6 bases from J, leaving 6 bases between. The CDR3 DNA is TGTGCCAGCAGCCAAGACGTTTTTCAGCCCCAGCATTTT. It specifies CASSQDVFQPQHF.

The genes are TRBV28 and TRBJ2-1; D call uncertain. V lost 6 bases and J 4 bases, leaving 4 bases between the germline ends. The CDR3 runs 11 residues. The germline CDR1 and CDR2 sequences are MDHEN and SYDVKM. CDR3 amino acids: CASSSYNEQFF. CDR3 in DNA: TGTGCCAGCAGCTCTTACAATGAGCAGTTCTTC.